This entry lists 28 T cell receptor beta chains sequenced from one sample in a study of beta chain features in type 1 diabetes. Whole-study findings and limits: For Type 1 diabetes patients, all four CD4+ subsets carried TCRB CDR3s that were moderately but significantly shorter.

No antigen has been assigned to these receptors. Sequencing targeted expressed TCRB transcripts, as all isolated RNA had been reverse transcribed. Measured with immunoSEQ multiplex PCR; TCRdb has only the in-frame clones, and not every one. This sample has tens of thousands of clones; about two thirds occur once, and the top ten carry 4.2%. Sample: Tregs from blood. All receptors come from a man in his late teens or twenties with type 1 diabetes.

The CDR3 DNA reads TGTGCCAGTAGTATAGAAGCAGGCCCAAAGGCCTACGAGCAGTACTTC. This gives the protein CASSIEAGPKAYEQYF. This chain links TRBV19 with TRBJ2-7; D remains ambiguous. Germline V lookup: CDR1 LNHDA, CDR2 SQIVND (reference sequence). The CDR3 loop spans 16 amino acids. Trimming shortened V by 0 bases and J by 2 bases, and 14 bases separated the two germline ends.

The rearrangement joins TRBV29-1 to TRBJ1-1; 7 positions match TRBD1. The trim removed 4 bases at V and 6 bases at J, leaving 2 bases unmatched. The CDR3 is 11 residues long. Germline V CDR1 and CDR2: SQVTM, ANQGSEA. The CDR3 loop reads CSVGRGPEAFF. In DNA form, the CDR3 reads TGCAGCGTTGGTAGGGGGCCTGAAGCTTTCTTT.

The CDR3 reads CASSAGPSGELFF. The DNA for the CDR3 is TGCGCCAGCAGCGCGGGCCCGTCCGGGGAGCTGTTTTTT. The rearrangement joins TRBV5-1 to TRBJ2-2; the D gene is possibly TRBD2 (5 bases). The CDR3 has 13 residues. Trimming took off 4 bases at V and 6 bases at J, with 10 bases between the two ends. Germline lookup yields CDR1 SGHRS and CDR2 YFSETQ.

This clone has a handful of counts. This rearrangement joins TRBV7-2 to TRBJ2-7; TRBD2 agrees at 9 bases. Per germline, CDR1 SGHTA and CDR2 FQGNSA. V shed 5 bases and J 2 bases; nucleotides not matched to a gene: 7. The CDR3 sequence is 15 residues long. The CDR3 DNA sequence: TGTGCCAGCAGCCGAGAAGCGGGGGGTACCTACGAGCAGTACTTC. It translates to CASSREAGGTYEQYF.

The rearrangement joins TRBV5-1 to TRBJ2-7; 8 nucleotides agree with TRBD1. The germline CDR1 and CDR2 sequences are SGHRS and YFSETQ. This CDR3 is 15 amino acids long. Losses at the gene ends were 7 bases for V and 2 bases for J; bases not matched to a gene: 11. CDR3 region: CASATAGQGPYEQYF. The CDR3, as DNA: TGCGCCAGCGCTACTGCCGGACAGGGTCCCTACGAGCAGTACTTC.

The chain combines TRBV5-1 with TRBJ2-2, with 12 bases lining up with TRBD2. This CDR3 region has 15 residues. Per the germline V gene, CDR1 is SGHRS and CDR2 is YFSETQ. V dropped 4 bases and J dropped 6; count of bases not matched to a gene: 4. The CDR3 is CASSPASGRAGELFF. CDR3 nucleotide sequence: TGCGCCAGCAGCCCGGCTAGCGGGAGGGCCGGGGAGCTGTTTTTT.

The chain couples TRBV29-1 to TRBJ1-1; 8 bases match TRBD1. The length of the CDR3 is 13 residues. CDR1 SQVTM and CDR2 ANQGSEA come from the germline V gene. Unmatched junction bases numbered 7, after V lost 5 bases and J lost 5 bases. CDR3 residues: CSVSGQGYTEAFF. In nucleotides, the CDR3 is TGCAGCGTTTCCGGACAGGGATATACTGAAGCTTTCTTT.

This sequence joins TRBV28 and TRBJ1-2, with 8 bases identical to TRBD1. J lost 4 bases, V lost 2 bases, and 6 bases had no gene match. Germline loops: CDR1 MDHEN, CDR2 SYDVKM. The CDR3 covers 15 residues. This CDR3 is CASSLPDREAYGYTF. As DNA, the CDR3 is TGTGCCAGCAGTTTACCGGACAGGGAGGCCTATGGCTACACCTTC.

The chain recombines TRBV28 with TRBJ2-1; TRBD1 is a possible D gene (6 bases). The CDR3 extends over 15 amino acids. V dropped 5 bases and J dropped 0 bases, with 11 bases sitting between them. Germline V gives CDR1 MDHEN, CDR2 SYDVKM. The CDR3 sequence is CASSRTGSSYNEQFF. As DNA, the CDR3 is TGTGCCAGCAGTAGAACAGGGAGCTCCTACAATGAGCAGTTCTTC.

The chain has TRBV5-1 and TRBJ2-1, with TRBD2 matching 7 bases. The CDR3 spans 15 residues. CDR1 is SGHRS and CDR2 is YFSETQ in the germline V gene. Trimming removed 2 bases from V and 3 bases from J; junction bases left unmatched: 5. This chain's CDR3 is CASSLGLEFYNEQFF. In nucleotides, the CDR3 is TGCGCCAGCAGCTTAGGACTAGAATTCTACAATGAGCAGTTCTTC.

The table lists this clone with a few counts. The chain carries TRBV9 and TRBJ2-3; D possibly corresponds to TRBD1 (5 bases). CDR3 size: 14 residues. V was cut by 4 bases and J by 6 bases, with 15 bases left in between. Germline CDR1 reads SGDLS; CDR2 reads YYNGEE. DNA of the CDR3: TGTGCCAGCAGCCCCCCAGGATCAGGGGATACGCAGTATTTT. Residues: CASSPPGSGDTQYF.

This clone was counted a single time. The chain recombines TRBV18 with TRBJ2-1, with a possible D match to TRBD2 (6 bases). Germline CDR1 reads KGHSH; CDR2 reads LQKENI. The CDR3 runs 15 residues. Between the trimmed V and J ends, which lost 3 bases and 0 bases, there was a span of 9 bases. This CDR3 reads CASSPSGSSYNEQFF. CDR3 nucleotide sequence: TGTGCCAGCTCACCTTCCGGGAGCTCCTACAATGAGCAGTTCTTC.

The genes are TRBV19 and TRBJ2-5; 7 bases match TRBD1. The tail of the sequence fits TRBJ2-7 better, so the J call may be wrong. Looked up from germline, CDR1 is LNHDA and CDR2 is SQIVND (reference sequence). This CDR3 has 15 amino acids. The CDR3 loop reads CASSLPGTAVYEQYF. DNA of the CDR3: TGTGCCAGTAGTCTGCCCGGGACAGCGGTCTACGAGCAGTACTTC.

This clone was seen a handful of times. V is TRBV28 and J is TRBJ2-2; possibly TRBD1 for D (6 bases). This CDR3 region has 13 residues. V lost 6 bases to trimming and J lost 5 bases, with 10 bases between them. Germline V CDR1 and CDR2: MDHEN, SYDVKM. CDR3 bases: TGTGCCAGCAGACCGACAGGTACCGGGGAGCTGTTTTTT. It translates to CASRPTGTGELFF.

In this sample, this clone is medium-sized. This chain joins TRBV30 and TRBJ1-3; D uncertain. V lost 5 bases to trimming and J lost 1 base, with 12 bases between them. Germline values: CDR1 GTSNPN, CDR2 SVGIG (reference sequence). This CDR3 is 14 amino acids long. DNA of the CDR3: TGTGCCTGGGCCCGCCCGGGGTCTGGAAACACCATATATTTT. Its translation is CAWARPGSGNTIYF.

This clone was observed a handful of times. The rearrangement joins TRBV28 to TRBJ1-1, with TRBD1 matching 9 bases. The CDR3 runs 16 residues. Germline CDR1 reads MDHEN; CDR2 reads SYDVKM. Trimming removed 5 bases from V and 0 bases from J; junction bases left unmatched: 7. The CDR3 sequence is CASSPGQGLLNTEAFF. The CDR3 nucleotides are TGTGCCAGCAGTCCCGGACAGGGGCTATTGAACACTGAAGCTTTCTTT.

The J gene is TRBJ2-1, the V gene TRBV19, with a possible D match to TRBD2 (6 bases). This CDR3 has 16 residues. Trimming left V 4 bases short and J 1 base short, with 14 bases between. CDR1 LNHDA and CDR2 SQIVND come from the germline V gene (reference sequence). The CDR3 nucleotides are TGTGCCAGTAGTACGCGCCCCGGGGGATCCTACAATGAGCAGTTCTTC. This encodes CASSTRPGGSYNEQFF.

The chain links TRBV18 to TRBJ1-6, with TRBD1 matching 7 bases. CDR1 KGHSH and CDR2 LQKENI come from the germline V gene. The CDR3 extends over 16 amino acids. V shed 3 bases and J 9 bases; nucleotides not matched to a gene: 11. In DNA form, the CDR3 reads TGTGCCAGCTCACCTAGGACAGGCCCTGTCGGTTCACCCCTCCACTTT. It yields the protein CASSPRTGPVGSPLHF.

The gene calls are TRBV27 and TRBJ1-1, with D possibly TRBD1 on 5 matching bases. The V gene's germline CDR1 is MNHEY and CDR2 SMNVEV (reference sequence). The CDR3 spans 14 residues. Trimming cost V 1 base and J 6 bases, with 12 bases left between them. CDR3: CASSLWAEGAEAFF. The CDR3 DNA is TGTGCCAGCAGTTTATGGGCGGAAGGGGCTGAAGCTTTCTTT.

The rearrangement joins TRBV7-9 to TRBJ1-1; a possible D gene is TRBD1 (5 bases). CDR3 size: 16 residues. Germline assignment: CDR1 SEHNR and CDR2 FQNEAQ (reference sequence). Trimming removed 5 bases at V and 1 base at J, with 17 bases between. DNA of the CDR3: TGTGCCAGCAGCCCGGGAGGGACGGCGGGGAACACTGAAGCTTTCTTT. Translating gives CASSPGGTAGNTEAFF.

CDR3 residues: CASSSGLIFTDTQYF. The DNA of the CDR3 is TGTGCCAGCAGCTCGGGACTTATTTTCACAGATACGCAGTATTTT. The chain uses TRBV7-2 and TRBJ2-3; D may be TRBD2 (6 bases). Germline V gives CDR1 SGHTA, CDR2 FQGNSA. Trimming cost V 4 bases and J 2 bases, with 13 bases left between them. CDR3 length equals 15 residues. The full variable domain, rest sourced from reference TRBV7-2 and TRBJ2-3, is GAGVSQSPSNKVTEKGKDVELRCDPISGHTALYWYRQSLGQGLEFLIYFQGNSAPDKSGLPSDRFSAERTGGSVSTLTIQRTQQEDSAVYLCASSSGLIFTDTQYFGPGTRLTVL.

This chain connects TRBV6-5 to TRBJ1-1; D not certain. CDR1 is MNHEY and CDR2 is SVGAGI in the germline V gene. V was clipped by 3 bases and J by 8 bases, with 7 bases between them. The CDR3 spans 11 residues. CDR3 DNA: TGTGCCAGCAGTTATGGCGGGGAAGCTTTCTTT. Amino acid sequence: CASSYGGEAFF.

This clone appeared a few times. The CDR3 is CASSLSYLEKLFF. As DNA, the CDR3 is TGTGCCAGCAGCTTATCCTACTTGGAAAAACTGTTTTTT. The chain carries TRBV7-9 and TRBJ1-4; D uncertain. In germline, CDR1 is SEHNR, CDR2 FQNEAQ (reference sequence). The CDR3 spans 13 residues. Trimming removed 2 bases at V and 8 bases at J, with 9 bases between.

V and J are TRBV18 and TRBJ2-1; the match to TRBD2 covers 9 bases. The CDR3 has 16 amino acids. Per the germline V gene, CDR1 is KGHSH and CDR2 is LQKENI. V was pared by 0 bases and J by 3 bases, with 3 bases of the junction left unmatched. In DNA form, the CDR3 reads TGTGCCAGCTCACCACCTAGCGGGGGACTCTACAATGAGCAGTTCTTC. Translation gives CASSPPSGGLYNEQFF. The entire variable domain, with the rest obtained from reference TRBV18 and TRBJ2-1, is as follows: NAGVMQNPRHLVRRRGQEARLRCSPMKGHSHVYWYRQLPEEGLKFMVYLQKENIIDESGMPKERFSAEFPKEGPSILRIQQVVRGDSAAYFCASSPPSGGLYNEQFFGPGTRLTVL.

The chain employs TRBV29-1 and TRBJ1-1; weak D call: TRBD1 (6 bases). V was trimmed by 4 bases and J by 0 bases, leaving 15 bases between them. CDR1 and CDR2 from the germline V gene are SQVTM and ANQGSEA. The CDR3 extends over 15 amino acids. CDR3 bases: TGCAGCGTTGCCCCTAGCACAGGGCTGAACACTGAAGCTTTCTTT. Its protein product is CSVAPSTGLNTEAFF.

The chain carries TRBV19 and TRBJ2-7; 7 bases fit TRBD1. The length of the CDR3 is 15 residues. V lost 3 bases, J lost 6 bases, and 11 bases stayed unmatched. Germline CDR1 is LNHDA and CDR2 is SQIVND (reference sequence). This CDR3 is CASSIRGQKTSEQYF. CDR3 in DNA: TGTGCCAGTAGTATTAGGGGACAGAAGACGAGCGAGCAGTACTTC.

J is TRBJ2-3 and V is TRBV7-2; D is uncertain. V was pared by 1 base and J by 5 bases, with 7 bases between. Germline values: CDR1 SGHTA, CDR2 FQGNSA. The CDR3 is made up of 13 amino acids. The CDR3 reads CASSLGGKDTQYF. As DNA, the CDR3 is TGTGCCAGCAGCTTAGGTGGCAAAGATACGCAGTATTTT.

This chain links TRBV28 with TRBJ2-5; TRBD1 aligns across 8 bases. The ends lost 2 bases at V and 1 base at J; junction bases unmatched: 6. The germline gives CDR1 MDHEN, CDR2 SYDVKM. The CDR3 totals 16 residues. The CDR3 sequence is CASSLRTGLLQETQYF. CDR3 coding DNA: TGTGCCAGCAGTTTAAGGACAGGGCTCCTCCAAGAGACCCAGTACTTC.